This note documents a single TCR beta chain sequence. Its antigen remains unknown. These data are taken from a study of OX40 agonist ivuxolimab in advanced cancers. Study-level results: On average, CD8+ T cells showed a greater number of expanded clones than CD4+. At 0.1 to 3.0 mg/kg and by week 6, CD4+ and CD8+ T cells in the blood had expanded clonally.

TCRdb keeps only in-frame clones here, not all; method: immunoSEQ multiplex PCR. The sample carries under 90,000 clones, roughly 91% recorded once. Germline-derived CDR1 and CDR2 are SGHNT and YYREEE (reference sequence). This CDR3 spans 15 amino acids. V shed 0 bases and J shed 5 bases, with 14 bases lying between them. The sequence came from an adult with an advanced solid tumor such as melanoma, head and neck, liver or kidney cancer. V gene TRBV5-4 combines with J gene TRBJ2-5; D could derive from TRBD1 or TRBD2 (5 bases each). The input for sequencing was CD4+ or CD8+ T cells sorted from blood, taken in a trial of the OX40 agonist ivuxolimab. CDR3 residues: CASSLGGQGRETQYF. CDR3 sequence (DNA): TGTGCCAGCAGCTTGGGCGGCCAGGGACGGGAGACCCAGTACTTC. The complete variable domain, with remaining parts taken from reference TRBV5-4 and TRBJ2-5, reads ETGVTQSPTHLIKTRGQQVTLRCSSQSGHNTVSWYQQALGQGPQFIFQYYREEENGRGNFPPRFSGLQFPNYSSELNVNALELDDSALYLCASSLGGQGRETQYFGPGTRLLVL.